This section outlines one T cell receptor (beta chain) sequence together with its context. Its antigen remains undetermined. Base-call qualities are not available, and no considerably larger clone is one nucleotide away. Taken from the germline V gene, the CDR1 and CDR2 loops are MNHNS and SASEGT. The CDR3 numbers 13 residues from cysteine through phenylalanine. The entry retains the CDR3 DNA only, 39 bases that are in frame from base 1. The germline V and J ends show losses of 6 bases and 2 bases respectively, and no gene match explains 3 bases of the junction. The sample belongs to a study of technical replicates of blood from a handful of donors (dated 2017 in TCRdb). The method was the immunoSEQ multiplex PCR assay. TCRdb holds this immuneACCESS table with in-frame rearrangements only. Some clones are missing; in checked studies, unresolved V genes explain under half, and the rest has no known cause. The sample table contains some 56,000 clones; only one count was recorded for 93% of them. The ten largest clones take up around 4% of the sample.

The sequenced sample was PBMCs. The sequence was obtained from a human donor in good health. Some clones in this sample may be carry-over from other donors' samples. This receptor chain uses TRBV6-1 and TRBJ2-7, with TRBD1 matching 8 junction bases. The nucleotides read TGTGCCAGCAGAAGGACAGGGACCTACGAGCAGTACTTC. Translated, it reads CASRRTGTYEQYF.